Listed here are 25 T cell receptor beta chains from one sample, sequenced in a study of blood T cell repertoires in COVID-19. TCRdb keeps only in-frame clones here, not all; method: immunoSEQ multiplex PCR. The data hold roughly 250,000 clones, with 70% to 90% observed a single time. Input material: PBMCs or T cells enriched from blood (not recorded which). The receptors were gathered from a woman aged 50 to 60 who had recovered from COVID-19.

V is TRBV27 and J is TRBJ1-3, with unresolved D. CDR3 size: 14 residues. Germline-derived CDR1 and CDR2 are MNHEY and SMNVEV (reference sequence). The V end lost 6 bases, the J end lost 6 bases, and 15 bases lay between the germline ends. In DNA form, the CDR3 reads TGTGCCAGCAGCCCGAGGGTAACCGAAAACACCATATATTTT. Protein: CASSPRVTENTIYF.

V gene TRBV2 combines with J gene TRBJ1-2; 7 bases match TRBD1. V shed 6 bases and J 4 bases; nucleotides not matched to a gene: 5. This CDR3 region has 13 residues. Per the germline V gene, CDR1 is SNHLY and CDR2 is FYNNEI. CDR3 loop: CASSQGGGYGYTF. The CDR3 coding sequence is TGTGCCAGCAGCCAAGGGGGCGGCTATGGCTACACCTTC.

The chain is built from TRBV7-3 and TRBJ1-1; no definite D call. Per germline, CDR1 SGHTA and CDR2 FQGTGA. The CDR3 sequence is 14 residues long. Between the trimmed V and J ends, which lost 5 bases and 4 bases, there was a span of 14 bases. The CDR3, as DNA: TGTGCCAGCAGCGTCGGAAGGCGAGGCACTGAAGCTTTCTTT. Translation gives CASSVGRRGTEAFF.

This rearrangement joins TRBV7-9 to TRBJ1-6; 7 bases line up with TRBD1. This CDR3 is built from 15 residues. The junction had 6 bases not matched to a gene; V was cut back by 5 bases and J by 5 bases. The germline CDR1 and CDR2 sequences are SEHNR and FQNEAQ (reference sequence). CDR3 in amino acids: CASSAQTGNNSPLHF. CDR3 nucleotides: TGTGCCAGCAGCGCACAGACAGGGAATAATTCACCCCTCCACTTT.

V is TRBV4-2 and J is TRBJ1-4, with unresolved D. The CDR3 spans 15 residues. Germline values: CDR1 LGHNA, CDR2 YNFKEQ. V was pared by 0 bases and J by 8 bases, with 13 bases between. CDR3 protein: CASSQETTRLEKLFF. DNA of the CDR3: TGTGCCAGCAGCCAAGAAACTACGCGTTTGGAAAAACTGTTTTTT.

The rearrangement links TRBV6-5 to TRBJ2-5; 7 bases are shared with TRBD1. Germline lookup yields CDR1 MNHEY and CDR2 SVGAGI. The J segment lost 7 bases and the V segment lost 8 bases, leaving 13 bases of the junction unmatched. This CDR3 comprises 14 residues. In DNA, the CDR3 is TGTGCCAGCCTTCCGAACGACAGGGTTGGGACCCAGTACTTC. Translation: CASLPNDRVGTQYF.

The chain links TRBV18 to TRBJ2-5, with no clear D. Germline assignment: CDR1 KGHSH and CDR2 LQKENI. The CDR3 has 13 residues. The V end was cut by 3 bases, the J end by 0 bases, with 5 bases between. The CDR3 DNA follows: TGTGCCAGCTCACCCGTATACCAAGAGACCCAGTACTTC. It specifies CASSPVYQETQYF.

The chain recombines TRBV27 with TRBJ1-1; no definite D call. This CDR3 comprises 14 residues. V gave up 3 bases and J gave up 0 bases, with 8 bases separating them. Germline CDR1 MNHEY, CDR2 SMNVEV (reference sequence). CDR3 sequence (DNA): TGTGCCAGCAGTTTCGGCCGGGTGAACACTGAAGCTTTCTTT. This gives the protein CASSFGRVNTEAFF.

The chain has TRBV4-2 and TRBJ2-2; 8 positions match TRBD1. Germline V gives CDR1 LGHNA, CDR2 YNFKEQ. The CDR3 is made up of 16 amino acids. The trim removed 0 bases at V and 8 bases at J, leaving 8 bases unmatched. The CDR3 coding sequence is TGTGCCAGCAGCCAAGATTGGGACAGGTCGTTTGGGGAGCTGTTTTTT. This codes for CASSQDWDRSFGELFF.

This chain uses TRBV28 with TRBJ2-7, with TRBD2 matching over 8 bases. Germline V lookup: CDR1 MDHEN, CDR2 SYDVKM. J lost 3 bases, V lost 6 bases, and 4 bases had no gene match. CDR3 length: 13 residues. In DNA, the CDR3 is TGTGCCAGCAGGGCGGGGACTAGCTACGAGCAGTACTTC. It yields the protein CASRAGTSYEQYF.

The chain uses TRBV5-1 and TRBJ2-5; 10 nucleotides align to TRBD2. Germline loops: CDR1 SGHRS, CDR2 YFSETQ. The CDR3 is made up of 17 amino acids. The junction had 5 bases not matched to a gene; V was cut back by 0 bases and J by 0 bases. The CDR3 nucleotides are TGCGCCAGCAGCTTGGGTTACGGACTAGCGGACCAAGAGACCCAGTACTTC. As protein: CASSLGYGLADQETQYF.

The count of this clone is one. The genes are TRBV6-5 and TRBJ1-1, with 8 nucleotides matching TRBD1. Germline-derived CDR1 and CDR2 are MNHEY and SVGAGI. The CDR3 sequence is 15 residues long. J was trimmed by 3 bases and V by 4 bases; bases with no gene match: 7. The CDR3 protein is CASSSDRGADTEAFF. Written as DNA, the CDR3 is TGTGCCAGCAGTTCCGACAGGGGTGCCGACACTGAAGCTTTCTTT.

The V call is TRBV28, the J call TRBJ2-7; 13 nucleotides match TRBD2. V was pared by 8 bases and J by 2 bases, with 9 bases of the junction left unmatched. The CDR3 consists of 16 residues. Germline assignment: CDR1 MDHEN and CDR2 SYDVKM. CDR3 region: CASFIVGTSGTYEQYF. As DNA, the CDR3 is TGTGCCAGCTTCATAGTGGGGACTAGCGGGACCTACGAGCAGTACTTC.

The V and J genes are TRBV11-2 and TRBJ2-2; D unclear. V was trimmed by 10 bases and J by 9 bases, leaving 18 bases between them. The CDR3 is 13 amino acids. Per germline, CDR1 SGHAT and CDR2 FQNNGV. CDR3 protein: CATRAGVSRELFF. The CDR3 DNA reads as TGTGCCACCCGCGCCGGTGTGAGTAGGGAGCTGTTTTTT.

The rearrangement joins TRBV19 to TRBJ1-5; 8 bases align to TRBD1. Germline trimming cut 5 bases from V and 4 bases from J; bases unmatched to any gene: 4. This CDR3 comprises 14 residues. The germline gives CDR1 LNHDA, CDR2 SQIVND (reference sequence). In DNA form, the CDR3 reads TGTGCCAGTAGTTTGACAGGGGTTAATCAGCCCCAGCATTTT. This sequence encodes CASSLTGVNQPQHF.

The rearrangement links TRBV27 to TRBJ1-5; D is ambiguous. CDR3 length equals 11 residues. Trimming removed 2 bases from V and 11 bases from J, with 7 bases in between. Germline V gives CDR1 MNHEY, CDR2 SMNVEV (reference sequence). The CDR3 DNA reads TGTGCCAGCAGTTTAATCCCAGCCCAGCATTTT. Its protein product is CASSLIPAQHF.

The J gene is TRBJ2-1, the V gene TRBV10-1; the D gene is possibly TRBD2 (6 bases). V dropped 3 bases and J dropped 5 bases, with 14 bases sitting between them. Germline CDR1 is WNHNN and CDR2 is SYGVQD (reference sequence). The CDR3 runs to 15 residues. The CDR3 nucleotides are TGCGCCAGCAGTGATCATGGGACTTCCAACAATGAGCAGTTCTTC. Translating it yields CASSDHGTSNNEQFF.

V usage is TRBV5-1 and J usage is TRBJ2-3, with 7 bases that match TRBD1. Looked up from germline, CDR1 is SGHRS and CDR2 is YFSETQ. The J segment lost 2 bases and the V segment lost 2 bases, leaving 5 bases of the junction unmatched. CDR3 length equals 15 residues. CDR3 coding DNA: TGCGCCAGCAGCTTTGAGGGGGCTTCCACAGATACGCAGTATTTT. The encoded protein is CASSFEGASTDTQYF.

The rearrangement links TRBV6-1 to TRBJ1-6, with D tentatively TRBD1 (6 bases). V lost 5 bases and J 9 bases, leaving 11 bases between the germline ends. This CDR3 is built from 13 residues. Germline V gene lookup returns CDR1 MNHNS and CDR2 SASEGT. The CDR3 spells CASSLEQGSPLHF. The CDR3 DNA is TGTGCCAGCAGTCTCGAACAGGGTTCACCCCTCCACTTT.

The rearrangement links TRBV7-9 to TRBJ2-1; D is ambiguous. CDR1 is SEHNR, CDR2 FQNEAQ, per germline (reference sequence). This CDR3 is built from 12 residues. V dropped 6 bases and J dropped 8 bases, with 11 bases sitting between them. The DNA of the CDR3 is TGTGCCAGCAGGCCAGAGGTAGATGAGCAGTTCTTC. This encodes CASRPEVDEQFF. The full variable domain, rest sourced from reference TRBV7-9 and TRBJ2-1, is DTGVSQNPRHKITKRGQNVTFRCDPISEHNRLYWYRQTLGQGPEFLTYFQNEAQLEKSRLLSDRFSAERPKGSFSTLEIQRTEQGDSAMYLCASRPEVDEQFFGPGTRLTVL.

The sample holds a few counts of this clone. The chain carries TRBV5-1 and TRBJ1-1; D might be TRBD1 (6 bases). Germline CDR1 reads SGHRS; CDR2 reads YFSETQ. V shed 3 bases and J shed 3 bases, with 12 bases lying between them. CDR3 length equals 14 residues. As DNA, the CDR3 is TGCGCCAGCAGCTCCAGGACAGATTACACTGAAGCTTTCTTT. Translated, it gives CASSSRTDYTEAFF.

This chain uses TRBV20-1 with TRBJ2-4; 9 nucleotides align to TRBD1. Losses at the gene ends were 4 bases for V and 15 bases for J; bases not matched to a gene: 7. Germline-derived CDR1 and CDR2 are DFQATT and SNEGSKA (reference sequence). The CDR3 runs 11 residues. CDR3 sequence: CSAKYRGQAYF. In nucleotides, the CDR3 is TGCAGTGCTAAATACAGGGGGCAGGCGTACTTC.

The V call is TRBV4-1, the J call TRBJ1-2; 8 nucleotides align to TRBD1. The germline gives CDR1 MGHRA, CDR2 YSYEKL. The CDR3 covers 15 residues. J was trimmed by 2 bases and V by 4 bases; bases with no gene match: 6. The CDR3 nucleotides are TGCGCCAGCAGCCGCAGGGACAGGACCAACTATGGCTACACCTTC. The encoded protein is CASSRRDRTNYGYTF.

The chain uses TRBV5-5 and TRBJ1-6; 8 bases agree with TRBD1. The germline gives CDR1 SGHKS, CDR2 YYEKEE (reference sequence). The V gene end was trimmed by 4 bases and the J gene end by 4 bases; junction bases not matched to a gene: 4. The length of the CDR3 is 15 residues. The CDR3 DNA sequence: TGTGCCAGCAGCCCAGGGGGCTCGTATAATTCACCCCTCCACTTT. It yields the protein CASSPGGSYNSPLHF.

The chain couples TRBV11-2 to TRBJ2-1; TRBD2 matches at 9 bases. Germline assignment: CDR1 SGHAT and CDR2 FQNNGV. V lost 5 bases, J lost 2 bases, and 4 bases stayed unmatched. The CDR3 has 15 amino acids. The CDR3 DNA reads TGTGCCAGCAGCAGTAGCGGGAGACCCTACAATGAGCAGTTCTTC. Translating it yields CASSSSGRPYNEQFF.